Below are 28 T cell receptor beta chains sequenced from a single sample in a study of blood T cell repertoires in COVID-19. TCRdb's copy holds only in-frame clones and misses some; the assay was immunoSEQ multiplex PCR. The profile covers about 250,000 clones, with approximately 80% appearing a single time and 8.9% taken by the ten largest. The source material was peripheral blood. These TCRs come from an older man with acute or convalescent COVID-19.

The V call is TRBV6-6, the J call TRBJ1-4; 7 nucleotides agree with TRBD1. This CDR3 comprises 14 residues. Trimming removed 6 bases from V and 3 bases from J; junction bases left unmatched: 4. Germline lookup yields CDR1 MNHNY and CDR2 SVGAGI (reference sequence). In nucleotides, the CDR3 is TGTGCCAGCAGATTACAGGGGTCTAATGAAAAACTGTTTTTT. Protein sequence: CASRLQGSNEKLFF.

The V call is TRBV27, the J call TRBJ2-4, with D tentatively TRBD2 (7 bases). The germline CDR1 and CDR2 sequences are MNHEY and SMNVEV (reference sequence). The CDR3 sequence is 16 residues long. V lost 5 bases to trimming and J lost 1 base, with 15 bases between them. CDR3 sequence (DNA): TGTGCCAGCAGTAGGGGGGAGGGAGCGGCCAAAAACATTCAGTACTTC. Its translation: CASSRGEGAAKNIQYF.

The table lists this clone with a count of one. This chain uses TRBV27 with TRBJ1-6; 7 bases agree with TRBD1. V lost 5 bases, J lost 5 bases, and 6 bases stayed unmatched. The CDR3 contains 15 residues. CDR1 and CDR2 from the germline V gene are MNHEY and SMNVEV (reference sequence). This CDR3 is CASSLTGVHNSPLHF. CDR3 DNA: TGTGCCAGCAGTCTCACAGGGGTTCATAATTCACCCCTCCACTTT.

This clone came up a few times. CDR3 nucleotide sequence: TGTGCCAGCAGTTTCGGGACAGGTCGTTCCCCGGGGGAAAAACTGTTTTTT. This codes for CASSFGTGRSPGEKLFF. The chain recombines TRBV28 with TRBJ1-4, with 8 bases that match TRBD1. The CDR3 runs to 17 residues. With V trimmed by 3 bases and J by 8 bases, 14 bases remained unmatched. Germline assignment: CDR1 MDHEN and CDR2 SYDVKM.

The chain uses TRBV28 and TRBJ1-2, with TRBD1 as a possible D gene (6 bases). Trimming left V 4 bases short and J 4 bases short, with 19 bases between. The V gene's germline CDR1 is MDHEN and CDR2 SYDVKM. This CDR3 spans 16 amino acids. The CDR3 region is CASSSNRVTEGYGYTF. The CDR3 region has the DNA TGTGCCAGCAGTTCAAACAGGGTCACCGAGGGCTATGGCTACACCTTC.

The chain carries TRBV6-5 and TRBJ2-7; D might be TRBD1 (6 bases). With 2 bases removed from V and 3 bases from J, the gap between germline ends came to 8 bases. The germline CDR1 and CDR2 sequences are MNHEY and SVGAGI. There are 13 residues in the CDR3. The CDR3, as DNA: TGTGCCAGCAGTTACGGACAGAACTACGAGCAGTACTTC. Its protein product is CASSYGQNYEQYF.

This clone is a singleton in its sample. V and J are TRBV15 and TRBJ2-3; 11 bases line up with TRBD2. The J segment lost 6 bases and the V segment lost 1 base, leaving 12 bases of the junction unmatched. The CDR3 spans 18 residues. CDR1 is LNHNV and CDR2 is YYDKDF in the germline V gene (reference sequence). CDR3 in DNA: TGTGCCACCAGCAGAGTATTAGGACGGGTAGCGGGGGGGGATACGCAGTATTTT. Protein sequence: CATSRVLGRVAGGDTQYF.

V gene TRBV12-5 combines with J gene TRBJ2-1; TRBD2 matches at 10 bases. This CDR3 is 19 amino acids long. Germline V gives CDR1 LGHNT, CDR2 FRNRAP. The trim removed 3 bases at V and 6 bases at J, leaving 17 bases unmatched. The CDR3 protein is CASGLRAWTGVAGGNEQFF. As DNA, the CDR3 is TGTGCTAGTGGTTTAAGGGCTTGGACTGGGGTAGCGGGGGGCAATGAGCAGTTCTTC. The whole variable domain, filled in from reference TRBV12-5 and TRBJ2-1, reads DARVTQTPRHKVTEMGQEVTMRCQPILGHNTVFWYRQTMMQGLELLAYFRNRAPLDDSGMPKDRFSAEMPDATLATLKIQPSEPRDSAVYFCASGLRAWTGVAGGNEQFFGPGTRLTVL.

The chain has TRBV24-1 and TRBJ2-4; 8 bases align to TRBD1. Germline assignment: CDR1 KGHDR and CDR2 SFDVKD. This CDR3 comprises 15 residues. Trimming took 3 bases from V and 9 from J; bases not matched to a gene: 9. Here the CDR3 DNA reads TGTGCCACCAGTGATCCCGCGGGGACAGGCAGCATTCAGTACTTC. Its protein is CATSDPAGTGSIQYF.

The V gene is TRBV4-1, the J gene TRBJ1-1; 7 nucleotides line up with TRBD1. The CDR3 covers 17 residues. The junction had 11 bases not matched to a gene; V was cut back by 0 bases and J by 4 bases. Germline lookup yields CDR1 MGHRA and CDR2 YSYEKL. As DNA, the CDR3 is TGCGCCAGCAGCCAAGACGATAAAAGGGGGCAGAGCACTGAAGCTTTCTTT. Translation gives CASSQDDKRGQSTEAFF.

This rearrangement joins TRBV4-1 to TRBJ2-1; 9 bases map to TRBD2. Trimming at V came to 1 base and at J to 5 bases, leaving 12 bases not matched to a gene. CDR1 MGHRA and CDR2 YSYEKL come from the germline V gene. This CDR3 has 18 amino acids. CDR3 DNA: TGCGCCAGCAGCCAAGCACTCACGGCTAGCGGGAAAAACAATGAGCAGTTCTTC. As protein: CASSQALTASGKNNEQFF.

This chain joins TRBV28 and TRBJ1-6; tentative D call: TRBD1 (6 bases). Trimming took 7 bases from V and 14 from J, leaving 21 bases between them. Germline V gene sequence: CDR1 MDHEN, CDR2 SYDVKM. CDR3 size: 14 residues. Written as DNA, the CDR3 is TGTGCCAGCACCAATTCTGACAGGCCCCCGGCCCTCCACTTT. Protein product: CASTNSDRPPALHF.

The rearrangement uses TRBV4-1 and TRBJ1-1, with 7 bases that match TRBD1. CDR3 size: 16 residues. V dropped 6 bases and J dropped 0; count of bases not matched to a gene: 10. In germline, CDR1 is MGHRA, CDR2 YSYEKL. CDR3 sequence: CASRSTGALMNTEAFF. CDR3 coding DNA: TGCGCCAGCAGGTCTACAGGGGCCCTCATGAACACTGAAGCTTTCTTT.

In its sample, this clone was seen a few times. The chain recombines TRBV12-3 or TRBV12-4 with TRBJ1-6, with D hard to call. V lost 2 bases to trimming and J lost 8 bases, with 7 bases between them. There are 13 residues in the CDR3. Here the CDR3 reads CASSLTVDSPLHF. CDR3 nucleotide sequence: TGTGCCAGCAGTTTAACAGTAGATTCACCCCTCCACTTT.

For the CDR3, the DNA is TGTGCCACCAGTGATTCAGACAGTTCTTATAGCAATCAGCCCCAGCATTTT. Protein product: CATSDSDSSYSNQPQHF. The chain couples TRBV24-1 to TRBJ1-5; maybe TRBD1 (5 bases). V lost 2 bases and J 0 bases, leaving 13 bases between the germline ends. This CDR3 spans 17 amino acids. CDR1 and CDR2 from the germline V gene are KGHDR and SFDVKD.

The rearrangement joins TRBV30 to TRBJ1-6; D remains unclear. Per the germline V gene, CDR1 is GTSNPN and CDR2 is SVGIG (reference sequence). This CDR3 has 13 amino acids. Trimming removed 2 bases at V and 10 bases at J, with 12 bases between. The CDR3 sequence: CAWSPGKRSPLHF. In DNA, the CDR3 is TGTGCCTGGAGTCCGGGGAAAAGGTCACCCCTCCACTTT.

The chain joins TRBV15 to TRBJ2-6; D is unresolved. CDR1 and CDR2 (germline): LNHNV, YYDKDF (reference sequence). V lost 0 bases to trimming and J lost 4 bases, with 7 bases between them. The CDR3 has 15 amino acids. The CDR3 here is CATSRDLTGANVLTF. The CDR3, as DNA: TGTGCCACCAGCAGAGATCTAACGGGGGCCAACGTCCTGACTTTC.

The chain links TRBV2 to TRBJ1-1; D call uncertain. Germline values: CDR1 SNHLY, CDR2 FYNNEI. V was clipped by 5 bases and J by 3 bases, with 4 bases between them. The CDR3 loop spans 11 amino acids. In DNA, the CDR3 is TGTGCCAGCAGTTTCGACACTGAAGCTTTCTTT. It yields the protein CASSFDTEAFF.

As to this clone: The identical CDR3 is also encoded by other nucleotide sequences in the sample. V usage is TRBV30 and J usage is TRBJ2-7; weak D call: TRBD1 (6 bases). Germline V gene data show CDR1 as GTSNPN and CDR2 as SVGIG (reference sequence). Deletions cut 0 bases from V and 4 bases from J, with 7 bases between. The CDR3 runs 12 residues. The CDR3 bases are TGTGCCTGGAGTGTACAGGGATACGAGCAGTACTTC. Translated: CAWSVQGYEQYF. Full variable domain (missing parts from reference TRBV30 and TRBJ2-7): SQTIHQWPATLVQPVGSPLSLECTVEGTSNPNLYWYRQAAGRGLQLLFYSVGIGQISSEVPQNLSASRPQDRQFILSSKKLLLSDSGFYLCAWSVQGYEQYFGPGTRLTVT.

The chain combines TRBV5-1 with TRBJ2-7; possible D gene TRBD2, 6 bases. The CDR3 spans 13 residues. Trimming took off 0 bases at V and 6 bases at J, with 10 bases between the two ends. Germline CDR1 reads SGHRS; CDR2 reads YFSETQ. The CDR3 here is CASSLGNGGEQYF. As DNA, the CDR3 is TGCGCCAGCAGCTTGGGCAACGGGGGCGAGCAGTACTTC.

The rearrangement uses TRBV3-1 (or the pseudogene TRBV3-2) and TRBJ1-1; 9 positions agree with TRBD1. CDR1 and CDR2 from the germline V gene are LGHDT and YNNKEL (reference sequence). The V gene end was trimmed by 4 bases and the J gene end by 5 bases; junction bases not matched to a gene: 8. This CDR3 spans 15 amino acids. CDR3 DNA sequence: TGTGCCAGCAGCCCCGGGACAGGGACGAGGACTGAAGCTTTCTTT. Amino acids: CASSPGTGTRTEAFF.

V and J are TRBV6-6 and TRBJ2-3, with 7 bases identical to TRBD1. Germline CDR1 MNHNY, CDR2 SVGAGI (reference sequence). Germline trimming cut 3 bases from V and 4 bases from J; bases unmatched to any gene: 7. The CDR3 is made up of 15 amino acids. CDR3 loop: CASSYDRVPADTQYF. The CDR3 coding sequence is TGTGCCAGCAGTTATGACAGGGTGCCCGCAGATACGCAGTATTTT.

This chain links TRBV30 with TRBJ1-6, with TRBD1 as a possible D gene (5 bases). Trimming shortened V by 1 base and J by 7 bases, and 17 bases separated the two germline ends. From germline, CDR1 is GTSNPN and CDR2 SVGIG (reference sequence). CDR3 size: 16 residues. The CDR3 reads CAWSEWGPLANSPLHF. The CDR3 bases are TGTGCCTGGAGTGAGTGGGGCCCCTTGGCGAATTCACCCCTCCACTTT.

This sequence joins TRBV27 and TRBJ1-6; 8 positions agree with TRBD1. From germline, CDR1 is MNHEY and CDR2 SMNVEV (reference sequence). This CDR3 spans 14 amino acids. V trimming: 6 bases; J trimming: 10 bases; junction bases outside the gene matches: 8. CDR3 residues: CASRLGQGGSPLHF. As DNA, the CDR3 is TGTGCCAGCAGACTCGGACAGGGAGGATCACCCCTCCACTTT.

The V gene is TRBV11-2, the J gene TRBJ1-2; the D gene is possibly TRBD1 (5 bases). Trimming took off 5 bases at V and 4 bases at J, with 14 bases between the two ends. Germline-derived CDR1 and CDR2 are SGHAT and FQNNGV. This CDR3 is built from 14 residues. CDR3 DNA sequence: TGTGCCAGCAGCGAAAGGGGCAGTTCCTATGGCTACACCTTC. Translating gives CASSERGSSYGYTF. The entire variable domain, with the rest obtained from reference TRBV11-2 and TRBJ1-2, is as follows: EAGVAQSPRYKIIEKRQSVAFWCNPISGHATLYWYQQILGQGPKLLIQFQNNGVVDDSQLPKDRFSAERLKGVDSTLKIQPAKLEDSAVYLCASSERGSSYGYTFGSGTRLTVV.

The CDR3 protein is CASNEREAYNEQFF. The DNA for the CDR3 is TGTGCCAGTAACGAGCGGGAGGCCTACAATGAGCAGTTCTTC. This chain joins TRBV19 and TRBJ2-1; TRBD2 aligns across 9 bases. This CDR3 spans 14 amino acids. CDR1 and CDR2 from the germline V gene are LNHDA and SQIVND (reference sequence). With V trimmed by 7 bases and J by 2 bases, 3 bases remained unmatched.

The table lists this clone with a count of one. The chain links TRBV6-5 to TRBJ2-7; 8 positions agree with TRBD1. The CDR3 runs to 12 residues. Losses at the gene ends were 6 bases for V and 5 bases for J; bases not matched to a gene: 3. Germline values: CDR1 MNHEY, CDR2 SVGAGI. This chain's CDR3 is CASSRQGNEQYF. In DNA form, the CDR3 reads TGTGCCAGCAGCCGACAGGGGAACGAGCAGTACTTC.

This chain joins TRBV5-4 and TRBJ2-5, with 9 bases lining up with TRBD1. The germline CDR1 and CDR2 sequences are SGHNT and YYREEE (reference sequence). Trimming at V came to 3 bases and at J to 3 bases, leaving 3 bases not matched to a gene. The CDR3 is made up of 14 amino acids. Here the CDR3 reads CASSSRQGEETQYF. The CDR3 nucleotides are TGTGCCAGCAGCTCCAGACAGGGGGAAGAGACCCAGTACTTC.